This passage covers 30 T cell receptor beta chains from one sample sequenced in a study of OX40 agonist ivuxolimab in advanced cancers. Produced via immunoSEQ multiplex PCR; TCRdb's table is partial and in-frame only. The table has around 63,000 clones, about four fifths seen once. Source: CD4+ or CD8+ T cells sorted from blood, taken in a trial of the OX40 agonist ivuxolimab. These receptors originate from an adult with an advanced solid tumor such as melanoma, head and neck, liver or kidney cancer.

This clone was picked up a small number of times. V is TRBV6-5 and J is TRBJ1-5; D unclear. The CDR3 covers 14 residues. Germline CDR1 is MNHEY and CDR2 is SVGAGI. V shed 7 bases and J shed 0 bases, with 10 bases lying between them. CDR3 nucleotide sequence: TGTGCCAGCAAGTCGGTGTATAGCAATCAGCCCCAGCATTTT. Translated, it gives CASKSVYSNQPQHF.

The CDR3, as DNA: TGTGCCAGCAGCATCCAGGGCTACGAGCAGTACTTC. Protein: CASSIQGYEQYF. The chain has TRBV27 and TRBJ2-7; weak D call: TRBD1 (5 bases). CDR1 and CDR2 (germline): MNHEY, SMNVEV (reference sequence). The V gene lost 6 bases and the J gene lost 3 bases, with 9 bases spanning the gap. There are 12 residues in the CDR3.

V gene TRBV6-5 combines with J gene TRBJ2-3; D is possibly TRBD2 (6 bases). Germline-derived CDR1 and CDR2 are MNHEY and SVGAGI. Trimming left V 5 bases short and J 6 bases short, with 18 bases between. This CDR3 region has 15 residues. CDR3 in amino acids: CASSQVAGTGDTQYF. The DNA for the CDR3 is TGTGCCAGCAGTCAGGTTGCGGGGACCGGCGATACGCAGTATTTT.

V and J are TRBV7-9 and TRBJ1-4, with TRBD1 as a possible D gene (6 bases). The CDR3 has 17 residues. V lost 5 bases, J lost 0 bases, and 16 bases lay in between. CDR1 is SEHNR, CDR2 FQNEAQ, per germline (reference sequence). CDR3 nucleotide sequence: TGTGCCAGCAGCGAGGGGGGACACCATTCAACTAATGAAAAACTGTTTTTT. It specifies CASSEGGHHSTNEKLFF.

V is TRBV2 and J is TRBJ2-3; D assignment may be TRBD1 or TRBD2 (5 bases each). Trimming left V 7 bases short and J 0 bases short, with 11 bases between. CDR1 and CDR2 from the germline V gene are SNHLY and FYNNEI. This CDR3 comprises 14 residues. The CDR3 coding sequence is TGTGCCAGCACCCTGGGGGTGAGCACAGATACGCAGTATTTT. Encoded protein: CASTLGVSTDTQYF. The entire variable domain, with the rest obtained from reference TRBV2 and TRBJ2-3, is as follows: EPEVTQTPSHQVTQMGQEVILRCVPISNHLYFYWYRQILGQKVEFLVSFYNNEISEKSEIFDDQFSVERPDGSNFTLKIRSTKLEDSAMYFCASTLGVSTDTQYFGPGTRLTVL.

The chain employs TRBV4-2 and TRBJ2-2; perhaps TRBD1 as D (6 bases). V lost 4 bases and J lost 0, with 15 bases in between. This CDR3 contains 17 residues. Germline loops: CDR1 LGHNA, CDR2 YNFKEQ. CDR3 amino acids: CASSRSPNRANTGELFF. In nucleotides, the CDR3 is TGTGCCAGCAGCCGATCTCCCAACAGGGCGAACACCGGGGAGCTGTTTTTT.

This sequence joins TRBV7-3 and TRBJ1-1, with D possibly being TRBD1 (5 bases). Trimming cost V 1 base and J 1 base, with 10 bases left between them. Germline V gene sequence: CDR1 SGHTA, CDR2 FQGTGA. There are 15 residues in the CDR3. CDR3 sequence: CASSLSRVPNTEAFF. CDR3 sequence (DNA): TGTGCCAGCAGCTTAAGCAGGGTCCCGAACACTGAAGCTTTCTTT. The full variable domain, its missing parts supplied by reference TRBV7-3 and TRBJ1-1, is GAGVSQTPSNKVTEKGKYVELRCDPISGHTALYWYRQSLGQGPEFLIYFQGTGAADDSGLPNDRFFAVRPEGSVSTLKIQRTERGDSAVYLCASSLSRVPNTEAFFGQGTRLTVV.

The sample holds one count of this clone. CDR3 sequence reads: CASSAVINTEAFF. The CDR3 region has the DNA TGCGCCAGCAGCGCCGTCATCAACACTGAAGCTTTCTTT. The chain uses TRBV4-3 and TRBJ1-1; D is unclear. This CDR3 is 13 amino acids long. Trimming shortened V by 5 bases and J by 2 bases, and 9 bases separated the two germline ends. Looked up from germline, CDR1 is LGHNA and CDR2 is YSLEER.

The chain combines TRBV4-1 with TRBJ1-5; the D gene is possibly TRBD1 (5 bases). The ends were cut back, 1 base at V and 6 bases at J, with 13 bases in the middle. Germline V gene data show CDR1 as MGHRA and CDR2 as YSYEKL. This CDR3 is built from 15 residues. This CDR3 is CASSQGWQGGQPQHF. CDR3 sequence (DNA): TGCGCCAGCAGCCAAGGGTGGCAGGGTGGTCAGCCCCAGCATTTT.

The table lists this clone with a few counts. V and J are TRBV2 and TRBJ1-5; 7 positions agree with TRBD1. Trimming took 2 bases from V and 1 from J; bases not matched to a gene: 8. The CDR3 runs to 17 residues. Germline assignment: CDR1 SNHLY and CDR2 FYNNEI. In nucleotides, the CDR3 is TGTGCCAGCAGTGAATCGAGCAGGGGGTTGAGCAATCAGCCCCAGCATTTT. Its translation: CASSESSRGLSNQPQHF.

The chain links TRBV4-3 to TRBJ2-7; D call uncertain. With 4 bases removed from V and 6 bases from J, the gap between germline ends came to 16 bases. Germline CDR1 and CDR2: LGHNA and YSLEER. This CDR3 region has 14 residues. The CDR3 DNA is TGCGCCAGCAGCCCGTACATTGGTCCGGGCGAGCAGTACTTC. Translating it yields CASSPYIGPGEQYF.

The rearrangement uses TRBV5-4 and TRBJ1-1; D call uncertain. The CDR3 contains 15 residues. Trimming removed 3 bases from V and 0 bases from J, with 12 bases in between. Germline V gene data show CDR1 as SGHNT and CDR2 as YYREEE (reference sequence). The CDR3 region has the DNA TGTGCCAGCAGCTGGGAACGGGCCATGAACACTGAAGCTTTCTTT. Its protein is CASSWERAMNTEAFF.

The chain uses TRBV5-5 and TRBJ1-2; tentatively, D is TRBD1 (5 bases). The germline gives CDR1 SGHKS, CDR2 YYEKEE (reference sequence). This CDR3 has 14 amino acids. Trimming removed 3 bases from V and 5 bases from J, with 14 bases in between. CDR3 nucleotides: TGTGCCAGCAGCTGGGACGGTATAGCTTATGGCTACACCTTC. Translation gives CASSWDGIAYGYTF.

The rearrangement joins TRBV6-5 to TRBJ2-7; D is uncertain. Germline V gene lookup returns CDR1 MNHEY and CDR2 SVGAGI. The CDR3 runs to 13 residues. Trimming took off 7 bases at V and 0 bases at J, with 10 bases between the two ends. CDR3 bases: TGTGCCAGCAAACCGGGCCGCTCCTACGAGCAGTACTTC. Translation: CASKPGRSYEQYF.

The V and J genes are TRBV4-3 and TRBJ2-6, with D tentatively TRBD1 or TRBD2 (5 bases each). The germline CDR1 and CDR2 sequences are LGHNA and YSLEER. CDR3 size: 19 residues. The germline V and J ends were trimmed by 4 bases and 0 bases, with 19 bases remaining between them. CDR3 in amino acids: CASSLAGTIAFSGANVLTF. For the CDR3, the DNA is TGCGCCAGCAGCCTCGCCGGGACGATCGCTTTCTCTGGGGCCAACGTCCTGACTTTC.

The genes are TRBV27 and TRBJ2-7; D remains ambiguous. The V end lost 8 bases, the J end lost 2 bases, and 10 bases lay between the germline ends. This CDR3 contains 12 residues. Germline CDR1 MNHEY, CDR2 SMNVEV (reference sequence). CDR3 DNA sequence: TGTGCCAGCCGGAAAAGGCCCTACGAGCAGTACTTC. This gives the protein CASRKRPYEQYF.

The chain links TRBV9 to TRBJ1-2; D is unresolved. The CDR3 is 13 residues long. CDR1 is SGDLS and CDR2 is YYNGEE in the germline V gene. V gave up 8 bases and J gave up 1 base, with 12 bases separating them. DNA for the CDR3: TGTGCCAGTAGAGGCACCCATAACTATGGCTACACCTTC. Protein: CASRGTHNYGYTF.

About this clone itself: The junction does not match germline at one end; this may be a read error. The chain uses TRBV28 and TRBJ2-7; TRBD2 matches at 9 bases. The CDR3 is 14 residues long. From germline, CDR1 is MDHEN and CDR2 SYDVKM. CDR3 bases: TGTGCCGGCAGCCTAATAGCGGGAGATCACGAGCAGTACTTC. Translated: CAGSLIAGDHEQYF.

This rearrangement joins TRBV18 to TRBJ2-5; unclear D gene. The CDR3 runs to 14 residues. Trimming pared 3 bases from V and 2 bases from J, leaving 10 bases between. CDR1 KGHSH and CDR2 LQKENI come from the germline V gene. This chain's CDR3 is CASSPGNQQETQYF. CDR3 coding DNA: TGTGCCAGCTCACCGGGGAACCAACAAGAGACCCAGTACTTC.

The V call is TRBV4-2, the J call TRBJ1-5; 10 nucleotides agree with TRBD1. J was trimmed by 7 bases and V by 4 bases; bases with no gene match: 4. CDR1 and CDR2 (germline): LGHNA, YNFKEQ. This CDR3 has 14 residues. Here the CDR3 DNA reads TGTGCCAGCAGCCCACGGACAGGGGGGCAGCCCCAGCATTTT. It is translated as CASSPRTGGQPQHF.

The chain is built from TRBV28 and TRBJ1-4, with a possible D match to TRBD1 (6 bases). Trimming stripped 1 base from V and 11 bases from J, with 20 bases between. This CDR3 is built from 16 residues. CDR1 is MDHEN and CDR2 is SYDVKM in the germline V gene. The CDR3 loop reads CASSLYPGQRGQKLFF. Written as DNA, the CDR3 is TGTGCCAGCAGTTTATATCCCGGACAGCGAGGTCAGAAACTGTTTTTT. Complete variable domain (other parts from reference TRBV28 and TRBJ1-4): DVKVTQSSRYLVKRTGEKVFLECVQDMDHENMFWYRQDPGLGLRLIYFSYDVKMKEKGDIPEGYSVSREKKERFSLILESASTNQTSMYLCASSLYPGQRGQKLFFGSGTQLSVL.

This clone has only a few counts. The CDR3: CASSVGGGKGGGTDTQYF. CDR3 bases: TGTGCCAGCAGCGTAGGAGGGGGTAAGGGGGGAGGCACAGATACGCAGTATTTT. The chain recombines TRBV9 with TRBJ2-3; D may correspond to TRBD1 or TRBD2 (6 bases each). Trimming left V 0 bases short and J 1 base short, with 18 bases between. The length of the CDR3 is 18 residues. The germline CDR1 and CDR2 sequences are SGDLS and YYNGEE.

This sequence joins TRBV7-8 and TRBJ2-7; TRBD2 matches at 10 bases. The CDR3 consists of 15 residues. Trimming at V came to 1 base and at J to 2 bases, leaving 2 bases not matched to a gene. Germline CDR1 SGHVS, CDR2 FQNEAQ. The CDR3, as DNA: TGTGCCAGCAGCTTAGGGACTAGCGGAACCTACGAGCAGTACTTC. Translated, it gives CASSLGTSGTYEQYF.

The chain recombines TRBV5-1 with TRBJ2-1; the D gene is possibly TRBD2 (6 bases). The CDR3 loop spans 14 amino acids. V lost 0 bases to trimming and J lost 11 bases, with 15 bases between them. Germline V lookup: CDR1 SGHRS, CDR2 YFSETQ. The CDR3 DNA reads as TGCGCCAGCAGCTTGGCGAGCGGGTGGAGCCAGCAGTTCTTC. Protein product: CASSLASGWSQQFF.

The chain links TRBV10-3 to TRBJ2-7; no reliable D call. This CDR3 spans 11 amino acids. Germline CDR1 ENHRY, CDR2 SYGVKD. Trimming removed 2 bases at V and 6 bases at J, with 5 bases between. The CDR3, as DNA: TGTGCCATCAGTGAGGGGTCCGAGCAGTACTTC. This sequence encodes CAISEGSEQYF.

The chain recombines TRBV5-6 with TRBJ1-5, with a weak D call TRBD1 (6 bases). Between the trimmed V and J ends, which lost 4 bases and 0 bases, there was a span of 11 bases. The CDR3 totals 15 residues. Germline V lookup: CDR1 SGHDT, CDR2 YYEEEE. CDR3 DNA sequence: TGTGCCAGCAGCGTCGGACAGAGTAGCAATCAGCCCCAGCATTTT. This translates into CASSVGQSSNQPQHF.

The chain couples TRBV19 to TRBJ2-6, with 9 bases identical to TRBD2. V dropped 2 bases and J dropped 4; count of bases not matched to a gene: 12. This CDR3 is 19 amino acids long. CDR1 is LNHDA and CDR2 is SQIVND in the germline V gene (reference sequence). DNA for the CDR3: TGTGCCAGTAGTATAAGCGGCGGGAGGGCCCTCGGGGGGGCCAACGTCCTGACTTTC. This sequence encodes CASSISGGRALGGANVLTF. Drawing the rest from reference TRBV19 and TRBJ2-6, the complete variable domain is DGGITQSPKYLFRKEGQNVTLSCEQNLNHDAMYWYRQDPGQGLRLIYYSQIVNDFQKGDIAEGYSVSREKKESFPLTVTSAQKNPTAFYLCASSISGGRALGGANVLTFGAGSRLTVL.

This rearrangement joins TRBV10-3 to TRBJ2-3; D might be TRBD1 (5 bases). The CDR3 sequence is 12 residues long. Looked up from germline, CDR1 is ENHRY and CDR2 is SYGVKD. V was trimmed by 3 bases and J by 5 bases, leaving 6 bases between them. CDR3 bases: TGTGCCATCAGTGACGACAGAGATACGCAGTATTTT. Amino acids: CAISDDRDTQYF.

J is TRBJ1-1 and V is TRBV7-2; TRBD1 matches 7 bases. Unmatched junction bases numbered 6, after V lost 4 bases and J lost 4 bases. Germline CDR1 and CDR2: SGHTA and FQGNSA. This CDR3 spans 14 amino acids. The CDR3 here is CASSSNRGITEAFF. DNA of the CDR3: TGTGCCAGCAGCTCCAACAGGGGTATCACTGAAGCTTTCTTT.

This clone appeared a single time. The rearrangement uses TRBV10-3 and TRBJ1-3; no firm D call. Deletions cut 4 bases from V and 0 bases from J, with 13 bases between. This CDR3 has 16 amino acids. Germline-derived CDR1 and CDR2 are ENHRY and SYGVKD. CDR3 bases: TGTGCCATCAGTGGAGCCGGGCCAAGCTCTGGAAACACCATATATTTT. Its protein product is CAISGAGPSSGNTIYF.